This T cell receptor (beta chain) was sequenced during a study of T cells after yellow fever vaccination. Study-level results: Subsequent booster samples again held most clones from primary vaccination (96% CD4, about 85% CD8).

In this sample, this clonotype turned up a few times. What it binds is unknown. MiXCR, run by TCRdb on the 5' RACE reads, gives a single entry per CDR3 protein. The table records 300,000 or so distinct CDR3 sequences, about 8.3% of them present only once. This CDR3 has 13 residues. The V gene's germline CDR1 is SGHTA and CDR2 FQGTGA. V lost 1 base to trimming and J lost 9 bases, with 12 bases between them. The source was PBMCs, collected 45 days after the first yellow fever vaccination. The source of this sequence is a young man who received the YFV17D yellow fever vaccine. This rearrangement joins TRBV7-3 to TRBJ1-1; D gene ambiguous. As DNA, the CDR3 is TGTGCCAGCAGCTTAAACCAAGGGTACAAAGCTTTCTTT. This gives the protein CASSLNQGYKAFF.